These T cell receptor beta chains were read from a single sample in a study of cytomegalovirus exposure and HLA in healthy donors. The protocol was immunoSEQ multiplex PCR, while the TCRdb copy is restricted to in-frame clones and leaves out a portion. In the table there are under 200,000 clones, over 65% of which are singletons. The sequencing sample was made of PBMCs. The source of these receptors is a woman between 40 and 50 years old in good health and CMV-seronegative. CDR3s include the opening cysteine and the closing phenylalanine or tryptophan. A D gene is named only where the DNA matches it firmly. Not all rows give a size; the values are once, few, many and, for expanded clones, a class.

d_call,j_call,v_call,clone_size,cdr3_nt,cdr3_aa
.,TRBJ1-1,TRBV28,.,TGTGCCAGCAGTTTAAGCGTCGGAACTGAAGCTTTCTTT,CASSLSVGTEAFF
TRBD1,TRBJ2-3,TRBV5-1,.,TGCGCCAGCAGCCTGACACAGGGGGATGCAGATACGCAGTATTTT,CASSLTQGDADTQYF
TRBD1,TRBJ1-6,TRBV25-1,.,TGTGCCAGCGGAGGACAGGTTAATTCACCCCTCCACTTT,CASGGQVNSPLHF
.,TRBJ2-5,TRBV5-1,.,TGCGCCAGCAGCGTCAGCCAAGAGACCCAGTACTTC,CASSVSQETQYF
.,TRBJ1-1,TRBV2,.,TGTGCCAGCAGTGTGACAGTGAACACTGAAGCTTTCTTT,CASSVTVNTEAFF
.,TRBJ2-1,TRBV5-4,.,TGTGCCAGCAGCTTGACAGGGCCCTACAATGAGCAGTTCTTC,CASSLTGPYNEQFF
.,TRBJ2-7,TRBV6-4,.,TGTGCCAGCAGTGACTCGAGGGTTGGACAGTACGAGCAGTACTTC,CASSDSRVGQYEQYF
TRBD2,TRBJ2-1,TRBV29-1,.,TGCAGCGGCCTGGGACTAGGGAATGAGCAGTTCTTC,CSGLGLGNEQFF
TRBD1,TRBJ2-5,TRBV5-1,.,TGCGCCAGCAGCGGGGACAGTACCAAAGAGACCCAGTACTTC,CASSGDSTKETQYF
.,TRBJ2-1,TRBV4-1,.,TGCGCCAGCAGCCAACGGACTATCAGGGGGAACAATGAGCAGTTCTTC,CASSQRTIRGNNEQFF
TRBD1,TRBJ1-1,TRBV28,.,TGTGCCAGCACTCCGACAGGGAGGAACACTGAAGCTTTCTTT,CASTPTGRNTEAFF
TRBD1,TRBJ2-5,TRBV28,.,TGTGCCAGCAGTATGACAGGGCCACAAGAGACCCAGTACTTC,CASSMTGPQETQYF
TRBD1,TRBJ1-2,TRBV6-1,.,TGTGCCAGCAGAGTGACAGGGTACGATGGCTACACCTTC,CASRVTGYDGYTF
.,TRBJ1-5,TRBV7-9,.,TGTGCCAGCAGCTTAGGTTCGACAGTTTATAGCAATCAGCCCCAGCATTTT,CASSLGSTVYSNQPQHF
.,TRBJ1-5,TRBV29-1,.,TGCAGCGTTGTCGAACAAATCAATCAGCCCCAGCATTTT,CSVVEQINQPQHF
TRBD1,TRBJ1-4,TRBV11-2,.,TGTGCCAGCCAGGGGGCTGGGGTAAAACTGTTTTTT,CASQGAGVKLFF
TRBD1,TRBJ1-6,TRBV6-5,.,TGTGCCACCAGACAGGGTTCCTATAATTCACCCCTCCACTTT,CATRQGSYNSPLHF
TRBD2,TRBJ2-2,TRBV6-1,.,TGTGCCAGCAGTGAAGGTACCGGGACTAGCTACACCGGGGAGCTGTTTTTT,CASSEGTGTSYTGELFF
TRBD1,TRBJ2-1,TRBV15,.,TGTGCCACCAGCAGAGATCTGAGCGGGCGTACAGGGGGGCTTGACGGTGAGCAGTTCTTC,CATSRDLSGRTGGLDGEQFF
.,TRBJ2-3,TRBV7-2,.,TGTGCCAGCAGCTTTACCCCCCTATACACAGATACGCAGTATTTT,CASSFTPLYTDTQYF
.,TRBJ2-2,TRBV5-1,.,TGCGCCAGCAGCCCCCAACAGGGAACCGGGGAGCTGTTTTTT,CASSPQQGTGELFF
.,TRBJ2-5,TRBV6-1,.,TGTGCCAGCACCCAGGGGTACCGAGAGCAGTACTTC,CASTQGYREQYF
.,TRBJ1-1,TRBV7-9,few,TGTGCCAGCAGCTTGGGGGCTGGGGCTACTGAAGCTTTCTTT,CASSLGAGATEAFF
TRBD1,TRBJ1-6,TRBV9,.,TGTGCCAGCAGCGTAGGACAGGGGGATTCACCCCTCCACTTT,CASSVGQGDSPLHF
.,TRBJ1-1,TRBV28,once,TGTGCCAGCAGTTCCCGGACTGAGAACACTGAAGCTTTCTTT,CASSSRTENTEAFF